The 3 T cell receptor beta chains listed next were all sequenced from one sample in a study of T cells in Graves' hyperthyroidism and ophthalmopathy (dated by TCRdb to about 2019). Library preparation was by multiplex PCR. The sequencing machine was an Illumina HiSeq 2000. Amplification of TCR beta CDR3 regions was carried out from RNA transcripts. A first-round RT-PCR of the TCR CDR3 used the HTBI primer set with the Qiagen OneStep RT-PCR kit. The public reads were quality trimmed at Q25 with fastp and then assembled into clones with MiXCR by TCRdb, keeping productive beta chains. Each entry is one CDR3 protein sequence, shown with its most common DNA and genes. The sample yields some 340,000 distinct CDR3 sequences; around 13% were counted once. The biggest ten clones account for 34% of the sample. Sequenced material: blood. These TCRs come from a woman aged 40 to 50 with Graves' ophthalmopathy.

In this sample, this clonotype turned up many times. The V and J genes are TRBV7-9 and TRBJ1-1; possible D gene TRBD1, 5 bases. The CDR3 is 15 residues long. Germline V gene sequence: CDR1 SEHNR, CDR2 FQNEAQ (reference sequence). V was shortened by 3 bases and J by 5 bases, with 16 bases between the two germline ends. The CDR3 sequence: CASSFLTDYRTEAFF. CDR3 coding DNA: TGTGCCAGCAGCTTTCTGACAGACTACCGAACTGAAGCTTTCTTT.

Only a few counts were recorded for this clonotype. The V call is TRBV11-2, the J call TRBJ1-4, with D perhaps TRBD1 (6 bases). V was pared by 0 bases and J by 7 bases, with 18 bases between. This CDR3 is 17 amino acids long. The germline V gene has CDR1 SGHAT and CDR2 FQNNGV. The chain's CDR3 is CASSLDPLAGVGEKLFF. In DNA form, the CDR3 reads TGTGCCAGCAGCTTAGATCCCCTGGCAGGGGTTGGTGAAAAACTGTTTTTT.

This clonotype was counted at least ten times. CDR3 in amino acids: CASGLVGADTQYF. Here the CDR3 DNA reads TGTGCTAGTGGTTTGGTAGGGGCAGATACGCAGTATTTT. The chain has TRBV12-5 and TRBJ2-3, with D possibly TRBD1 on 5 matching bases. The CDR3 extends over 13 amino acids. Trimming removed 0 bases from V and 4 bases from J, with 5 bases in between. Germline V lookup: CDR1 LGHNT, CDR2 FRNRAP.